This TCR beta chain was found in a study of T cells in Graves' hyperthyroidism and ophthalmopathy. This clonotype was seen a few times. This sequence may be a read error, since a much larger clone differs from it by one base. Researchers amplified the TCR beta CDR3 regions from RNA transcripts. In the first-round RT-PCR of the TCR CDR3, the HTBI primer set was used. In TCRdb, the multiplex PCR reads were re-called with MiXCR into one record per CDR3 protein. The table includes 300,000 to 400,000 distinct CDR3 sequences, 14% detected once. Each ophthalmopathy patient scored at least 3 on the Clinical Activity Score and at least 4 on NOSPECS grade, with duration under 3 months. This CDR3 is 15 amino acids long. V lost 2 bases to trimming and J lost 1 base, with 11 bases between them. From germline, CDR1 is MDHEN and CDR2 SYDVKM.

The TCR was taken from a woman in her twenties or thirties with Graves' ophthalmopathy. This chain joins TRBV28 and TRBJ2-5; TRBD1 is a possible D gene (5 bases). Input material: blood. As DNA, the CDR3 is TGTGCCAGCAGTTTAGGGCCAGGGCCCCAAGAGACCCAGTACTTC. Its protein product is CASSLGPGPQETQYF.